This is a list of T cell receptor beta chains from one sample in a study of early T cells in non-severe SARS-CoV-2 infection. TCRdb fed the 5' RACE reads into MiXCR, producing one record per CDR3 protein. The sample lists some 60,000 distinct CDR3 sequences; roughly a tenth were seen once. Sequenced input: whole blood. All receptors derive from an adult who was a healthcare worker with PCR-confirmed SARS-CoV-2 infection or an uninfected control (not recorded which). CDR3s include the opening cysteine and the closing phenylalanine or tryptophan. Each record gives: V gene, CDR3 protein.

v_call: TRBV3-1
cdr3_aa: CASSQISGNTIYF

v_call: TRBV4-2
cdr3_aa: CASSQDLTQRDSSYEQYF

v_call: TRBV6-5
cdr3_aa: CASATGLYGYTF

v_call: TRBV12-5
cdr3_aa: CASGPGTGPYEQYF

v_call: TRBV5-6
cdr3_aa: CASSWISTGELFF

v_call: TRBV3-1
cdr3_aa: CASSDFYNEQFF

v_call: TRBV6-1
cdr3_aa: CASGTSGDTQYF

v_call: TRBV5-1
cdr3_aa: CASSADAISYEQYF

v_call: TRBV11-2
cdr3_aa: CASSSQTGMSEQYF

v_call: TRBV9
cdr3_aa: CASSVGVSGRPHEQYF

v_call: TRBV18
cdr3_aa: CASSPSQSDTQYF

v_call: TRBV11-1
cdr3_aa: CASSGPSNTEAFF

v_call: TRBV12-3/TRBV12-4
cdr3_aa: CASSLDRGLGSNQPQHF

v_call: TRBV14
cdr3_aa: CASSRRGNNEQFF

v_call: TRBV20-1
cdr3_aa: CSASGRTGVEQYF

v_call: TRBV6-5
cdr3_aa: CASNTRRDNEQFF

v_call: TRBV4-2
cdr3_aa: CVSSQEQDQPQHF

v_call: TRBV18
cdr3_aa: CASSSDRGNQPQHF

v_call: TRBV5-1
cdr3_aa: CASSLDGRAGELFF

v_call: TRBV12-3/TRBV12-4
cdr3_aa: CATVSGRSTDTQYF

v_call: TRBV7-2
cdr3_aa: CASSPSGRASTDTQYF

v_call: TRBV5-5
cdr3_aa: CASSSQGGPYEQYF

v_call: TRBV20-1
cdr3_aa: CSASPGLEPNEQFF

v_call: TRBV20-1
cdr3_aa: CSARPGLAGGSEQFF

v_call: TRBV7-2
cdr3_aa: CASSPGGTSGETQYF